This T cell receptor beta chain was obtained from a study of control samples from healthy donors and cancer patients. Measured with immunoSEQ multiplex PCR; TCRdb has only the in-frame clones, and not every one. The sample lists about 140,000 clones, around 90% seen once, with approximately 7.2% in the top ten. CDR3 size: 14 residues. The V end was cut by 2 bases, the J end by 6 bases, with 12 bases between. Germline V CDR1 and CDR2: MDHEN, SYDVKM. The chain carries TRBV28 and TRBJ2-3, with D perhaps TRBD1 (5 bases). This TCR was recovered from a young man in good health. Sequences were obtained from blood. CDR3 bases: TGTGCCAGCAGTTTACAGGGTCAGAGGGATACGCAGTATTTT. This translates into CASSLQGQRDTQYF.